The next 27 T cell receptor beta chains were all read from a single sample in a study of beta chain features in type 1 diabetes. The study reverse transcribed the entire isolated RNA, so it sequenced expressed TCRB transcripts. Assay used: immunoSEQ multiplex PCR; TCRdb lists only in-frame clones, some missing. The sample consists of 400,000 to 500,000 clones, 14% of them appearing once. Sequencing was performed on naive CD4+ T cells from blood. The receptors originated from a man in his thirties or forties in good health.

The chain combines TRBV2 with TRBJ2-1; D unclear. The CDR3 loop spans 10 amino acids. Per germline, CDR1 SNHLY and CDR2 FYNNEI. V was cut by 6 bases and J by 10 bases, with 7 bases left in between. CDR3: CASRVKEQFF. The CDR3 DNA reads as TGTGCCAGCAGGGTAAAGGAGCAGTTCTTC.

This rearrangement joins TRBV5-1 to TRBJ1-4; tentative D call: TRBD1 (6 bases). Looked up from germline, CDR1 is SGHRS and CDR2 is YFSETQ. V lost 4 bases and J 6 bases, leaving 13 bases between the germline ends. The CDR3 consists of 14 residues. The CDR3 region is CASSEGTLDEKLFF. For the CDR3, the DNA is TGCGCCAGCAGCGAAGGGACATTGGATGAAAAACTGTTTTTT. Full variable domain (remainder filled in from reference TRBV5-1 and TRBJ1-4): KAGVTQTPRYLIKTRGQQVTLSCSPISGHRSVSWYQQTPGQGLQFLFEYFSETQRNKGNFPGRFSGRQFSNSRSEMNVSTLELGDSALYLCASSEGTLDEKLFFGSGTQLSVL.

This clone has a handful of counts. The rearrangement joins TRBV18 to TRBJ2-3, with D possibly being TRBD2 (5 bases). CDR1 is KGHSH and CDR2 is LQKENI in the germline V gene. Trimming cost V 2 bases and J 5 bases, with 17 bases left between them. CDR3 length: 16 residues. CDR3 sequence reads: CASSPKGRDSVDTQYF. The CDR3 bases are TGTGCCAGCTCACCAAAAGGACGGGATAGTGTAGATACGCAGTATTTT.

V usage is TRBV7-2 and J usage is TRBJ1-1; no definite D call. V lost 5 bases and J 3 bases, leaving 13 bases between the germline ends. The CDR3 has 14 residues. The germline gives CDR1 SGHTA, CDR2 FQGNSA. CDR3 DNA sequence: TGTGCCAGCAGCAGCAGGCGAAGCGACACTGAAGCTTTCTTT. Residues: CASSSRRSDTEAFF.

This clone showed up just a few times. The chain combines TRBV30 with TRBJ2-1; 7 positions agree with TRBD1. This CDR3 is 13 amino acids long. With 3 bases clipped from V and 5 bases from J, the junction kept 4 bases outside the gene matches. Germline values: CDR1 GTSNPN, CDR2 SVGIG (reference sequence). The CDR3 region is CAWRGDSNNEQFF. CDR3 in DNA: TGTGCCTGGAGAGGGGACAGTAACAATGAGCAGTTCTTC. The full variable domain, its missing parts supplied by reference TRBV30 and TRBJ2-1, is SQTIHQWPATLVQPVGSPLSLECTVEGTSNPNLYWYRQAAGRGLQLLFYSVGIGQISSEVPQNLSASRPQDRQFILSSKKLLLSDSGFYLCAWRGDSNNEQFFGPGTRLTVL.

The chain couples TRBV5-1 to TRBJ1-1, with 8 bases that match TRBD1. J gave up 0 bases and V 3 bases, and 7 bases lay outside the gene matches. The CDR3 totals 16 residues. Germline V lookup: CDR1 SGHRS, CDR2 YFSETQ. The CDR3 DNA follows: TGCGCCAGCAGCTCCCGGACAGGGAGCATGAACACTGAAGCTTTCTTT. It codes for CASSSRTGSMNTEAFF. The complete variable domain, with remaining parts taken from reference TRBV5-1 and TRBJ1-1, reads KAGVTQTPRYLIKTRGQQVTLSCSPISGHRSVSWYQQTPGQGLQFLFEYFSETQRNKGNFPGRFSGRQFSNSRSEMNVSTLELGDSALYLCASSSRTGSMNTEAFFGQGTRLTVV.

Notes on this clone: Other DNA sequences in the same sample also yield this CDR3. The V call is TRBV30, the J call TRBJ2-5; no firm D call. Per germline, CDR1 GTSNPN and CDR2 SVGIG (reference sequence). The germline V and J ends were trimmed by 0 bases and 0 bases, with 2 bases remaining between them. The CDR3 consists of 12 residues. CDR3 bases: TGTGCCTGGAGTGTTAACCAAGAGACCCAGTACTTC. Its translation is CAWSVNQETQYF.

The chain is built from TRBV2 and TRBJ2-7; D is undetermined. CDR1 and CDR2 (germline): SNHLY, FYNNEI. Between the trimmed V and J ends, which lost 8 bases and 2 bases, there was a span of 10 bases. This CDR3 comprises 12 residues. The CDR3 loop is CASAPEPYEQYF. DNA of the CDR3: TGTGCCAGCGCTCCAGAACCCTACGAGCAGTACTTC. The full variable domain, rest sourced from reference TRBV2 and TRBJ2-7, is EPEVTQTPSHQVTQMGQEVILRCVPISNHLYFYWYRQILGQKVEFLVSFYNNEISEKSEIFDDQFSVERPDGSNFTLKIRSTKLEDSAMYFCASAPEPYEQYFGPGTRLTVT.

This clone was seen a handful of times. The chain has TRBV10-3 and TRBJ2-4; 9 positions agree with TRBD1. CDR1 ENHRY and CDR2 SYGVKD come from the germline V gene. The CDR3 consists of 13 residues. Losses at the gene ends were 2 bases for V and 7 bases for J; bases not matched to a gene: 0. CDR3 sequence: CAISETGGNIQYF. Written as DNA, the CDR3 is TGTGCCATCAGTGAGACAGGGGGCAACATTCAGTACTTC.

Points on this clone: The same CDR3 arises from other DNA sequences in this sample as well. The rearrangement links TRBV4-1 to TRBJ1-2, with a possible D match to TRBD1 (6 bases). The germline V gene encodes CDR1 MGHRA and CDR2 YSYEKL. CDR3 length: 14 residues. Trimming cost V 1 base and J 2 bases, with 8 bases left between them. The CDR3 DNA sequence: TGCGCCAGCAGCCAAGGGACAGCCAACTATGGCTACACCTTC. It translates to CASSQGTANYGYTF.

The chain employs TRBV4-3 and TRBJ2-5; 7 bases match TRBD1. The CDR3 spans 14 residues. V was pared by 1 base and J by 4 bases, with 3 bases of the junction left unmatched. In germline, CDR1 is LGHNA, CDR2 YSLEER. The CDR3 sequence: CASSQGRQGETQYF. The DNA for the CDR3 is TGCGCCAGCAGCCAAGGACGACAGGGAGAGACCCAGTACTTC.

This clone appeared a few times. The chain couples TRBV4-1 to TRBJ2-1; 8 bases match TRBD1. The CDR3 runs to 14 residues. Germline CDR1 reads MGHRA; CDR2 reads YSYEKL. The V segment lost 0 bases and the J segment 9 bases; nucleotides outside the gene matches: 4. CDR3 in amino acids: CASSQETGVSEQFF. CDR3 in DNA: TGCGCCAGCAGCCAAGAGACAGGGGTCTCTGAGCAGTTCTTC.

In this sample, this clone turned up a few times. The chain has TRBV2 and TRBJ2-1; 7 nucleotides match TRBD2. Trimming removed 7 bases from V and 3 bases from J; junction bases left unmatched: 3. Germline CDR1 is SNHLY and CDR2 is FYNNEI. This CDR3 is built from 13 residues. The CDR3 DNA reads TGTGCCAGCATGGGCGGGAGCTACAATGAGCAGTTCTTC. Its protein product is CASMGGSYNEQFF.

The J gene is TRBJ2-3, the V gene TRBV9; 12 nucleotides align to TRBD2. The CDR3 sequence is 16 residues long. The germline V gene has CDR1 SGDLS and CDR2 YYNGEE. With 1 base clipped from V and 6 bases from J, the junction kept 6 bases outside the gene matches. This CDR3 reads CASSVTGTSGSDTQYF. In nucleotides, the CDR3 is TGTGCCAGCAGCGTAACTGGGACTAGCGGGTCGGATACGCAGTATTTT.

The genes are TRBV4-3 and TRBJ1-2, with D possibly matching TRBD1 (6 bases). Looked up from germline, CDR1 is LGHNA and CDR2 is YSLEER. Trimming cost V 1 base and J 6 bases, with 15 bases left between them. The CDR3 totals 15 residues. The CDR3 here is CASSQVARGGNGYTF. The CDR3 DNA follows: TGCGCCAGCAGCCAAGTAGCCAGGGGCGGTAATGGCTACACCTTC.

The CDR3 DNA reads TGTGCCGTTGCCCGTCGGTCTGACAATGAGCAGTTCTTC. It codes for CAVARRSDNEQFF. The chain couples TRBV6-6 to TRBJ2-1; D not resolved. In germline, CDR1 is MNHNY, CDR2 SVGAGI (reference sequence). The ends were cut back, 11 bases at V and 5 bases at J, with 16 bases in the middle. The CDR3 runs 13 residues.

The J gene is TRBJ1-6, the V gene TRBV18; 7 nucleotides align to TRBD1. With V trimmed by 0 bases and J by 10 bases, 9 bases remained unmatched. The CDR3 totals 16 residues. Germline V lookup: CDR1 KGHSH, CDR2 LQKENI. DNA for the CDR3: TGTGCCAGCTCACCACCTGGAGACAGGGATTTGTCACCCCTCCACTTT. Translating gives CASSPPGDRDLSPLHF.

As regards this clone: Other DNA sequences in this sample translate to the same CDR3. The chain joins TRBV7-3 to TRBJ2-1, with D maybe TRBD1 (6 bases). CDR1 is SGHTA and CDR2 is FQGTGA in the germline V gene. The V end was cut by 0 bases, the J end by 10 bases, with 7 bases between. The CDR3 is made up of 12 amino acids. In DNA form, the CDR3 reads TGTGCCAGCAGCTTAACTGGGGGCGAGCAGTTCTTC. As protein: CASSLTGGEQFF.

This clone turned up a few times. In nucleotides, the CDR3 is TGTGCCAGCAGCTTAGCGAGAGCGTACTCCTACAATGAGCAGTTCTTC. It yields the protein CASSLARAYSYNEQFF. The rearrangement uses TRBV5-6 and TRBJ2-1; D is ambiguous. The CDR3 runs 16 residues. Germline V gives CDR1 SGHDT, CDR2 YYEEEE. V was cut by 2 bases and J by 0 bases, with 12 bases left in between.

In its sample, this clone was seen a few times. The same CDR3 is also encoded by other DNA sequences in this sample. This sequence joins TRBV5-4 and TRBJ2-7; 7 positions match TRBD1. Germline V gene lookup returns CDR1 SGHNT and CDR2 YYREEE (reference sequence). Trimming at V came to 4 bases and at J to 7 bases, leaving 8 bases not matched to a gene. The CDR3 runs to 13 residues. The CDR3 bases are TGTGCCAGCAGCCGCGACAGGGCCAGGGAGCAGTACTTC. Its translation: CASSRDRAREQYF.

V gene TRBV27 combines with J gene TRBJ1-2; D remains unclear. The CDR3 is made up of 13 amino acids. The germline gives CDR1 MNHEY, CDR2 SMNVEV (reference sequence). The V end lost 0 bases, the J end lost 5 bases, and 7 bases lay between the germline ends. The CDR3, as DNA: TGTGCCAGCAGTTTATCCCGCCAGTATGGCTACACCTTC. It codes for CASSLSRQYGYTF.

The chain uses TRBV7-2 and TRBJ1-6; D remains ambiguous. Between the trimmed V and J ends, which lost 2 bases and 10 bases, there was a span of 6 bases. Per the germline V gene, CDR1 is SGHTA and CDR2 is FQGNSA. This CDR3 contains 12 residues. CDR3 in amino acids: CASSLMGSPLHF. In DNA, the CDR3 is TGTGCCAGCAGCTTAATGGGGTCACCCCTCCACTTT.

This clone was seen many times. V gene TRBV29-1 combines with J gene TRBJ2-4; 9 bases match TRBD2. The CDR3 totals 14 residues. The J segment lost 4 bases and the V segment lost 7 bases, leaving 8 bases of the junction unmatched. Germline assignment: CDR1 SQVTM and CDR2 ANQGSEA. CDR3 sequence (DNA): TGCAGCGAGGAAAGACTAGCGGATAAAAACATTCAGTACTTC. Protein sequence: CSEERLADKNIQYF. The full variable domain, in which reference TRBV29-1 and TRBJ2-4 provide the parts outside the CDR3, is SAVISQKPSRDICQRGTSLTIQCQVDSQVTMMFWYRQQPGQSLTLIATANQGSEATYESGFVIDKFPISRPNLTFSTLTVSNMSPEDSSIYLCSEERLADKNIQYFGAGTRLSVL.

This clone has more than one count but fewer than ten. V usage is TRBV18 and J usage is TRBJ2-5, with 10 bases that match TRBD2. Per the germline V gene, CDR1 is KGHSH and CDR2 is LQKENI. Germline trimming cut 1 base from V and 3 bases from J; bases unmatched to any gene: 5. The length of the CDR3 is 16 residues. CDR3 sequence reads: CASSPLAGGFEETQYF. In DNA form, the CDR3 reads TGTGCCAGCTCACCACTAGCGGGAGGTTTTGAAGAGACCCAGTACTTC.

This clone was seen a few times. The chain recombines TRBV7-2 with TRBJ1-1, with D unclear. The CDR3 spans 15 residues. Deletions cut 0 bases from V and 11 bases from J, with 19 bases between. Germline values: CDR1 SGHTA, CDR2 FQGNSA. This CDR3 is CASSLASHPEKEAFF. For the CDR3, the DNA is TGTGCCAGCAGCTTAGCTAGCCACCCAGAGAAAGAGGCTTTCTTT.

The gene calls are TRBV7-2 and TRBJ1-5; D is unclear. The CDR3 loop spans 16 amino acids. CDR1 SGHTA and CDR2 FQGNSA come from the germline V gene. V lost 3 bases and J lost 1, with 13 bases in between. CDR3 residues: CASSFWVGRSNQPQHF. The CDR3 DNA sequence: TGTGCCAGCAGCTTTTGGGTGGGCCGGAGCAATCAGCCCCAGCATTTT.

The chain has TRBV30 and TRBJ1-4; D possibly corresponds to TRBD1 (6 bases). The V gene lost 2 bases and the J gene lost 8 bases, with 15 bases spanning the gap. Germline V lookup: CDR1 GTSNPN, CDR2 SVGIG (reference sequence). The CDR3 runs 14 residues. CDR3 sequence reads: CAWSSGAGREKLFF. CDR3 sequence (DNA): TGTGCCTGGAGTTCAGGGGCGGGTAGGGAAAAACTGTTTTTT.